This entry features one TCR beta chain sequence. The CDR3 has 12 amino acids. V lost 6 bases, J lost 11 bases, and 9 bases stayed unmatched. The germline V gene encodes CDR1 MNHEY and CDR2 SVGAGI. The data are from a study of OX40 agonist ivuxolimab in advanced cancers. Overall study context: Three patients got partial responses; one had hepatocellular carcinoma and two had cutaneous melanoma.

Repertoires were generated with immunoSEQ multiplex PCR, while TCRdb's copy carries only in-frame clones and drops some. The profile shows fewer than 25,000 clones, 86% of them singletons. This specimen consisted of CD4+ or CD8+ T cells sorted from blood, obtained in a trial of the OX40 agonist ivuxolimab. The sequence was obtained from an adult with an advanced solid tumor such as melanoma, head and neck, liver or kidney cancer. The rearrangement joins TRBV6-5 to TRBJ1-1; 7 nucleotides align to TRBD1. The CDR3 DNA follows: TGTGCCAGCAGGGGGACAGTGGTAGGGGCTTTCTTT. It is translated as CASRGTVVGAFF.